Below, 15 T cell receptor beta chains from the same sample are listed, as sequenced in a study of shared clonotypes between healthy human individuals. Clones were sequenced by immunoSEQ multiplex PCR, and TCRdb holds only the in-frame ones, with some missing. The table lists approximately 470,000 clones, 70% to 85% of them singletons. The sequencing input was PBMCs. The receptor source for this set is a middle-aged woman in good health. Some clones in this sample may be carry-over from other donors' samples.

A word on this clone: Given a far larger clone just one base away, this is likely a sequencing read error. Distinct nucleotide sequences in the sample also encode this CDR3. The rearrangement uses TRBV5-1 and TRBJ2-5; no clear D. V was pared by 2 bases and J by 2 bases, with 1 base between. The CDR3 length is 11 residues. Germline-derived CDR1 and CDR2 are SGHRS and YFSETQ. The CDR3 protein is CASSLQETQYF. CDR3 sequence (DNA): TGCGCCAGCAGCTTACAAGAGACCCAGTACTTC.

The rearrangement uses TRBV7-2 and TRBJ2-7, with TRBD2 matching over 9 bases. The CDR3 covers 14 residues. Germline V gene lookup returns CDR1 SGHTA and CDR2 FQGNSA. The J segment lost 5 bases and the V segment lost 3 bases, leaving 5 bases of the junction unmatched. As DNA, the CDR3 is TGTGCCAGCAGCTTCGGTTGGACTAGCGACGAGCAGTACTTC. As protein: CASSFGWTSDEQYF.

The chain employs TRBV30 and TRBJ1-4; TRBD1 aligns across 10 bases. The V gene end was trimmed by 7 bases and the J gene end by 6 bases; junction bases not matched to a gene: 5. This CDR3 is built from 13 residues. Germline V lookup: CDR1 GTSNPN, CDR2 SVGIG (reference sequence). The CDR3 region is CASGTGDYEKLFF. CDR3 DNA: TGTGCCTCCGGGACAGGGGATTATGAAAAACTGTTTTTT. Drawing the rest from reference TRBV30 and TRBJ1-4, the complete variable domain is SQTIHQWPATLVQPVGSPLSLECTVEGTSNPNLYWYRQAAGRGLQLLFYSVGIGQISSEVPQNLSASRPQDRQFILSSKKLLLSDSGFYLCASGTGDYEKLFFGSGTQLSVL.

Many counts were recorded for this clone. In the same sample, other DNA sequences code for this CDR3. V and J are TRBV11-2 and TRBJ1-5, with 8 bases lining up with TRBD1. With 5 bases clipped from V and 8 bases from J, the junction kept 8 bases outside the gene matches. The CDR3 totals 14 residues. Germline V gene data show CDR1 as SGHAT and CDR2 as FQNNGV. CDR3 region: CASSPDRVSEPQHF. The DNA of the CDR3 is TGTGCCAGCAGCCCGGACAGGGTATCTGAGCCCCAGCATTTT.

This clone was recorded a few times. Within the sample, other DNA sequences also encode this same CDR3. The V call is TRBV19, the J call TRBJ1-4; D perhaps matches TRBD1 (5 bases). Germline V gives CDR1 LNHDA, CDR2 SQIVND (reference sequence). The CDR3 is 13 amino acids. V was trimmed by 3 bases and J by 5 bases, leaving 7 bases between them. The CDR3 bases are TGTGCCAGTAGTATTGGGGCGAATGAAAAACTGTTTTTT. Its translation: CASSIGANEKLFF.

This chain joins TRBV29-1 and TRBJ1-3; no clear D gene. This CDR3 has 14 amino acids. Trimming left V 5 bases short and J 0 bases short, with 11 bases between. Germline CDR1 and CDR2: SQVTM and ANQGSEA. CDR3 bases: TGCAGCGTTCGCCCCCCTAACTCTGGAAACACCATATATTTT. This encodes CSVRPPNSGNTIYF.

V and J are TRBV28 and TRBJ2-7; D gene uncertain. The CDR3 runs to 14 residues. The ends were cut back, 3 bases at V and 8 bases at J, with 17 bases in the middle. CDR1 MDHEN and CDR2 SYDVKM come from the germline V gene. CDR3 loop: CASSFRLEESKQYF. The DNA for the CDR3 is TGTGCCAGCAGTTTCCGGTTGGAAGAGTCGAAGCAGTACTTC.

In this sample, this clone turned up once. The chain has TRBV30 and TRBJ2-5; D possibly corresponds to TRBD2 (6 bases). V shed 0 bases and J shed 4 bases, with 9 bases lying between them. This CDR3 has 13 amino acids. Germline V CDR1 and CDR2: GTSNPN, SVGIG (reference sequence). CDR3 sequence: CAWSVGRGETQYF. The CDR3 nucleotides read TGTGCCTGGAGTGTCGGGAGAGGAGAGACCCAGTACTTC.

The CDR3 protein is CASSLQGNTGELFF. The CDR3 DNA is TGCGCCAGCAGCTTGCAGGGGAACACCGGGGAGCTGTTTTTT. This rearrangement joins TRBV5-1 to TRBJ2-2, with a tentative D call TRBD1 (5 bases). The germline gives CDR1 SGHRS, CDR2 YFSETQ. Trimming took 1 base from V and 1 from J, leaving 5 bases between them. The CDR3 totals 14 residues.

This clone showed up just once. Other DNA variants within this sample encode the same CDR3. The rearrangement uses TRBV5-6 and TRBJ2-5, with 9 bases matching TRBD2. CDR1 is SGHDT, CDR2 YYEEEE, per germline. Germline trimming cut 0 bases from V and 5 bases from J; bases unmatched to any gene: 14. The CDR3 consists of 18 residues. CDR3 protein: CASSLAGFSASGKETQYF. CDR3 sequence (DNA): TGTGCCAGCAGCTTGGCCGGCTTCTCAGCTAGCGGGAAGGAGACCCAGTACTTC.

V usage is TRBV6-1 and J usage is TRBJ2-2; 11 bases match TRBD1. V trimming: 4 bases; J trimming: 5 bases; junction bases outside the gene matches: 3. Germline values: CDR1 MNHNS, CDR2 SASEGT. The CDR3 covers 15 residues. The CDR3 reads CASSGDRGYTGELFF. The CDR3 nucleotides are TGTGCCAGCAGTGGGGACAGGGGGTATACCGGGGAGCTGTTTTTT.

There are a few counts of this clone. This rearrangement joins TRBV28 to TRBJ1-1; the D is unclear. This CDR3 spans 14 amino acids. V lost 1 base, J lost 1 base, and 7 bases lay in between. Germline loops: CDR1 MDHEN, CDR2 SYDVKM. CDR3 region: CASSLYTQNTEAFF. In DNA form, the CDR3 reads TGTGCCAGCAGTTTATACACCCAGAACACTGAAGCTTTCTTT. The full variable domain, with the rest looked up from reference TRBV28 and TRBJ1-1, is DVKVTQSSRYLVKRTGEKVFLECVQDMDHENMFWYRQDPGLGLRLIYFSYDVKMKEKGDIPEGYSVSREKKERFSLILESASTNQTSMYLCASSLYTQNTEAFFGQGTRLTVV.

The CDR3 DNA reads TGTGCCAGCAGCCAAAATAGGGTGATCTCTGGAAACACCATATATTTT. It is translated as CASSQNRVISGNTIYF. The chain has TRBV4-2 and TRBJ1-3; D not certain. V was cut by 2 bases and J by 0 bases, with 11 bases left in between. The CDR3 consists of 16 residues. Germline assignment: CDR1 LGHNA and CDR2 YNFKEQ.

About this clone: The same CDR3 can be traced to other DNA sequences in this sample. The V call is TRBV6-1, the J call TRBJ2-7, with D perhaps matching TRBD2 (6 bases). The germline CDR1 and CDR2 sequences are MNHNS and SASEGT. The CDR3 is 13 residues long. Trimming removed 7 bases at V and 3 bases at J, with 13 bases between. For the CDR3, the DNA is TGTGCCAGCACCAGGACCGGGAGCTACGAGCAGTACTTC. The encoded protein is CASTRTGSYEQYF.

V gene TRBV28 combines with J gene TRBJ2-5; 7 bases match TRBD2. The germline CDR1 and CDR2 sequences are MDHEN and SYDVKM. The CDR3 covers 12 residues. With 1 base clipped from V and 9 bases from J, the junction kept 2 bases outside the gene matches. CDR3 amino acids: CASSLYRGAQYF. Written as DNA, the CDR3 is TGTGCCAGCAGTTTATATCGGGGGGCCCAGTACTTC.